This TCR beta chain was captured in a study of neoadjuvant anti-PD-1 for oral cavity cancer. About the research overall: Patients mostly received three to four biweekly nivolumab doses at 3 mg/kg before surgery. Patients without progression received a fourth nivolumab dose around day 43, then surgical resection on days 50-56. The study, taken as a whole, reports: Only three patients per response group were TCR-analyzed; validation needed. Pretreatment Treg/Th17 ratio correlated inversely with post-treatment tumor clonality.

Remarks on this clone: Its cognate antigen is unknown.

Generated by immunoSEQ multiplex PCR, the TCRdb table keeps only in-frame clones and is missing some. The profile shows 84,000 or so clones, about 84% of them singletons. This CDR3 spans 14 amino acids. Trimming took 6 bases from V and 2 from J; bases not matched to a gene: 8. Germline values: CDR1 SQVTM, CDR2 ANQGSEA. This receptor was identified in a person aged 35-79 years with oral cavity squamous cell carcinoma. The source material was PBMCs, sampled before nivolumab (anti-PD-1) treatment. V usage is TRBV29-1 and J usage is TRBJ2-7; 9 nucleotides line up with TRBD2. Written as DNA, the CDR3 is TGCAGCGTGATAGCGGGAGTCGGGCCCTACGAGCAGTACTTC. Amino acids: CSVIAGVGPYEQYF.